The 32 T cell receptor beta chains reported below all come from one sample, sequenced in a study of blood T cell repertoires in COVID-19. TCRdb keeps only in-frame clones here, not all; method: immunoSEQ multiplex PCR. Counted here are over 100,000 clones, almost 70% occurring once; the ten biggest clones make up approximately 2%. Source material: peripheral blood. The receptor set was obtained from a woman aged 70-85 years with acute or convalescent COVID-19.

The chain recombines TRBV2 with TRBJ2-1; TRBD2 matches 13 bases. This CDR3 is 16 amino acids long. Germline V lookup: CDR1 SNHLY, CDR2 FYNNEI. V lost 4 bases to trimming and J lost 3 bases; unmatched junction nucleotides: 3. The CDR3 DNA follows: TGTGCCAGCAGTGGACTAGCGGGAGGTCGCTACAATGAGCAGTTCTTC. The encoded protein is CASSGLAGGRYNEQFF.

This clone was observed a few times. The chain employs TRBV5-1 and TRBJ2-2, with D tentatively TRBD2 (5 bases). The V gene's germline CDR1 is SGHRS and CDR2 YFSETQ. This CDR3 comprises 16 residues. Trimming took off 2 bases at V and 3 bases at J, with 14 bases between the two ends. The CDR3 reads CASSFGLSIDTGELFF. The CDR3 DNA reads as TGCGCCAGCAGCTTCGGACTTTCTATCGACACCGGGGAGCTGTTTTTT.

This clone was detected many times. The V gene is TRBV15, the J gene TRBJ1-2, with TRBD1 as a possible D gene (6 bases). This CDR3 spans 15 amino acids. Trimming stripped 0 bases from V and 6 bases from J, with 14 bases between. Per germline, CDR1 LNHNV and CDR2 YYDKDF (reference sequence). The CDR3 nucleotides are TGTGCCACCAGCAGAGATGGGGCCAGGGGCCATGGCTACACCTTC. Its translation: CATSRDGARGHGYTF.

The sample holds a few counts of this clone. The chain has TRBV7-6 and TRBJ2-1; D call uncertain. The CDR3 is made up of 12 amino acids. V gave up 1 base and J gave up 8 bases, with 6 bases separating them. The V gene's germline CDR1 is SGHVS and CDR2 FNYEAQ. CDR3 region: CASSLVSDEQFF. The CDR3 DNA sequence: TGTGCCAGCAGCTTAGTTTCCGATGAGCAGTTCTTC.

The CDR3 reads CASSLWGLGTEAFF. CDR3 DNA sequence: TGTGCCAGCAGCCTCTGGGGACTGGGGACTGAAGCTTTCTTT. This sequence joins TRBV7-2 and TRBJ1-1, with D possibly TRBD1 on 5 matching bases. Germline-derived CDR1 and CDR2 are SGHTA and FQGNSA. V shed 5 bases and J shed 5 bases, with 15 bases lying between them. The CDR3 is made up of 14 amino acids.

For this clone: The same CDR3 also results from other DNA sequences found in this sample. The V call is TRBV7-2, the J call TRBJ1-5; D unclear. The CDR3 is 13 residues long. V gave up 4 bases and J gave up 4 bases, with 8 bases separating them. Germline V gives CDR1 SGHTA, CDR2 FQGNSA. The CDR3 DNA reads as TGTGCCAGCAGCTCCCAGGAAAATCAGCCCCAGCATTTT. Translated, it gives CASSSQENQPQHF. Looking up the rest from reference TRBV7-2 and TRBJ1-5 gives the full variable domain: GAGVSQSPSNKVTEKGKDVELRCDPISGHTALYWYRQSLGQGLEFLIYFQGNSAPDKSGLPSDRFSAERTGGSVSTLTIQRTQQEDSAVYLCASSSQENQPQHFGDGTRLSIL.

The table lists this clone with a few counts. V gene TRBV10-3 combines with J gene TRBJ2-2; 8 positions agree with TRBD2. Germline CDR1 is ENHRY and CDR2 is SYGVKD. The CDR3 runs 18 residues. J lost 7 bases, V lost 3 bases, and 16 bases had no gene match. The CDR3 protein is CAISEMVVVREVGGELFF. The CDR3 nucleotides are TGTGCCATCAGTGAAATGGTCGTCGTGCGGGAGGTCGGCGGGGAGCTGTTTTTT.

The gene calls are TRBV10-3 and TRBJ2-3; tentative D call: TRBD2 (7 bases). Germline CDR1 is ENHRY and CDR2 is SYGVKD. V was trimmed by 0 bases and J by 5 bases, leaving 15 bases between them. This CDR3 spans 16 amino acids. The DNA for the CDR3 is TGTGCCATCAGTGAGTCCCCGGCGGGGGCTGGAGATACGCAGTATTTT. The encoded protein is CAISESPAGAGDTQYF.

This clone was detected only once. This sequence joins TRBV5-1 and TRBJ1-2, with a possible D match to TRBD1 (5 bases). V lost 4 bases and J 4 bases, leaving 11 bases between the germline ends. Germline values: CDR1 SGHRS, CDR2 YFSETQ. The CDR3 loop spans 13 amino acids. The CDR3 loop reads CASSQDNTYGYTF. The DNA of the CDR3 is TGCGCCAGCAGCCAGGACAATACCTATGGCTACACCTTC. The variable domain in full, with the rest retrieved from reference TRBV5-1 and TRBJ1-2, is KAGVTQTPRYLIKTRGQQVTLSCSPISGHRSVSWYQQTPGQGLQFLFEYFSETQRNKGNFPGRFSGRQFSNSRSEMNVSTLELGDSALYLCASSQDNTYGYTFGSGTRLTVV.

V gene TRBV29-1 combines with J gene TRBJ2-5; the match to TRBD2 covers 11 bases. The ends lost 4 bases at V and 9 bases at J; junction bases unmatched: 25. The CDR3 spans 19 residues. Germline loops: CDR1 SQVTM, CDR2 ANQGSEA. The CDR3: CSVVLTPKRTSGWQEAQYF. As DNA, the CDR3 is TGCAGCGTTGTGCTCACCCCAAAACGGACTAGCGGGTGGCAGGAGGCCCAGTACTTC.

The V gene is TRBV5-1, the J gene TRBJ1-4; unclear D gene. Trimming pared 0 bases from V and 0 bases from J, leaving 3 bases between. The CDR3 extends over 14 amino acids. Per germline, CDR1 SGHRS and CDR2 YFSETQ. CDR3 bases: TGCGCCAGCAGCTTGGACACAACTAATGAAAAACTGTTTTTT. This encodes CASSLDTTNEKLFF.

The chain carries TRBV15 and TRBJ2-7; no definite D call. The CDR3 is 12 residues long. Trimming took off 0 bases at V and 4 bases at J, with 4 bases between the two ends. CDR1 is LNHNV, CDR2 YYDKDF, per germline (reference sequence). CDR3 loop: CATSRDYYEQYF. The CDR3 nucleotides are TGTGCCACCAGCAGAGACTATTACGAGCAGTACTTC.

The chain couples TRBV3-1 (or the pseudogene TRBV3-2) to TRBJ2-3, with D possibly TRBD2 on 6 matching bases. Trimming removed 1 base from V and 2 bases from J, with 16 bases in between. The CDR3 has 17 residues. Germline assignment: CDR1 LGHDT and CDR2 YNNKEL (reference sequence). The DNA for the CDR3 is TGTGCCAGCAGCCAAGCCAGGAGGGGACTTATCACAGATACGCAGTATTTT. Translating it yields CASSQARRGLITDTQYF.

The chain employs TRBV28 and TRBJ1-4, with D uncertain. The ends were cut back, 6 bases at V and 0 bases at J, with 14 bases in the middle. From germline, CDR1 is MDHEN and CDR2 SYDVKM. CDR3 length: 16 residues. CDR3 nucleotide sequence: TGTGCCAGCAGCCTCAACCGCACACCAACTAATGAAAAACTGTTTTTT. This sequence encodes CASSLNRTPTNEKLFF.

This clone appeared a single time. The chain recombines TRBV9 with TRBJ1-4; D gene unclear. There are 15 residues in the CDR3. Trimming shortened V by 4 bases and J by 7 bases, and 17 bases separated the two germline ends. Per germline, CDR1 SGDLS and CDR2 YYNGEE. The CDR3 DNA follows: TGTGCCAGCAGCCCCAGTCCAGGAGGAGGTGAAAAACTGTTTTTT. The encoded protein is CASSPSPGGGEKLFF.

V is TRBV5-1 and J is TRBJ1-4; 9 nucleotides line up with TRBD1. V dropped 4 bases and J dropped 7; count of bases not matched to a gene: 5. CDR3 length: 14 amino acids. Germline V gives CDR1 SGHRS, CDR2 YFSETQ. The CDR3 loop is CASSRTGAGEKLFF. Written as DNA, the CDR3 is TGCGCCAGCAGCCGGACAGGGGCCGGTGAAAAACTGTTTTTT.

The chain couples TRBV5-1 to TRBJ2-1; tentative D call: TRBD2 (5 bases). There are 15 residues in the CDR3. Germline CDR1 SGHRS, CDR2 YFSETQ. V lost 0 bases, J lost 2 bases, and 9 bases lay in between. The CDR3 reads CASSLGPGTYNEQFF. Written as DNA, the CDR3 is TGCGCCAGCAGCTTGGGCCCGGGGACCTACAATGAGCAGTTCTTC.

This clone has more than one count but fewer than ten. The rearrangement joins TRBV15 to TRBJ2-1; 12 bases agree with TRBD1. The CDR3 contains 16 residues. V trimming: 5 bases; J trimming: 10 bases; junction bases outside the gene matches: 12. Germline V lookup: CDR1 LNHNV, CDR2 YYDKDF (reference sequence). As DNA, the CDR3 is TGTGCCACCAGCGCAAAGGGGGGACAGGGGGCAGGAGAGCAGTTCTTC. Translated, it gives CATSAKGGQGAGEQFF. The complete variable domain, with remaining parts taken from reference TRBV15 and TRBJ2-1, reads DAMVIQNPRYQVTQFGKPVTLSCSQTLNHNVMYWYQQKSSQAPKLLFHYYDKDFNNEADTPDNFQSRRPNTSFCFLDIRSPGLGDTAMYLCATSAKGGQGAGEQFFGPGTRLTVL.

This clone appeared once. This chain connects TRBV5-5 to TRBJ1-1; TRBD1 aligns across 7 bases. Trimming cost V 4 bases and J 4 bases; bases outside gene matches: 7. Per the germline V gene, CDR1 is SGHKS and CDR2 is YYEKEE (reference sequence). The CDR3 covers 14 residues. The CDR3 spells CASSLSGTATEAFF. In nucleotides, the CDR3 is TGTGCCAGCAGCCTATCCGGGACAGCCACTGAAGCTTTCTTT. Together with reference TRBV5-5 and TRBJ1-1, the CDR3 gives the full variable domain: DAGVTQSPTHLIKTRGQQVTLRCSPISGHKSVSWYQQVLGQGPQFIFQYYEKEERGRGNFPDRFSARQFPNYSSELNVNALLLGDSALYLCASSLSGTATEAFFGQGTRLTVV.

This clone turned up a few times. The J gene is TRBJ1-5, the V gene TRBV7-9, with TRBD1 as a possible D gene (5 bases). V was pared by 5 bases and J by 2 bases, with 13 bases between. Germline values: CDR1 SEHNR, CDR2 FQNEAQ (reference sequence). CDR3 length equals 15 residues. CDR3 loop: CASSDDSWRNQPQHF. The CDR3 nucleotides are TGTGCCAGCAGCGACGACAGTTGGCGCAATCAGCCCCAGCATTTT. Drawing the rest from reference TRBV7-9 and TRBJ1-5, the complete variable domain is DTGVSQNPRHKITKRGQNVTFRCDPISEHNRLYWYRQTLGQGPEFLTYFQNEAQLEKSRLLSDRFSAERPKGSFSTLEIQRTEQGDSAMYLCASSDDSWRNQPQHFGDGTRLSIL.

The table lists this clone with a count of one. J is TRBJ2-1 and V is TRBV10-1, with a possible D match to TRBD2 (6 bases). Trimming cost V 0 bases and J 12 bases, with 12 bases left between them. CDR1 and CDR2 from the germline V gene are WNHNN and SYGVQD (reference sequence). The CDR3 totals 13 residues. The CDR3, as DNA: TGCGCCAGCAGTGAGTCGGCGGGATTACGGCAGTTCTTC. Translating it yields CASSESAGLRQFF.

The genes are TRBV9 and TRBJ2-1; 8 bases align to TRBD1. With V trimmed by 4 bases and J by 4 bases, 10 bases remained unmatched. The CDR3 is made up of 16 amino acids. Germline V gene data show CDR1 as SGDLS and CDR2 as YYNGEE. The CDR3 DNA reads TGTGCCAGCAGCTCCTCCGGGACAGGCTTTTACAATGAGCAGTTCTTC. Its translation: CASSSSGTGFYNEQFF.

The chain couples TRBV10-3 to TRBJ1-1; TRBD1 matches at 11 bases. V gave up 7 bases and J gave up 5 bases; unmatched junction bases: 9. The CDR3 is 15 amino acids. The germline V gene encodes CDR1 ENHRY and CDR2 SYGVKD. The CDR3 is CAITRTGGANTEAFF. Written as DNA, the CDR3 is TGTGCCATCACCCGGACAGGGGGCGCAAATACTGAAGCTTTCTTT.

There are a few counts of this clone. This chain connects TRBV10-3 to TRBJ2-1; no clear D gene. The CDR3 is made up of 11 amino acids. V shed 9 bases and J shed 5 bases, with 8 bases lying between them. The germline V gene has CDR1 ENHRY and CDR2 SYGVKD. The CDR3 DNA follows: TGTGCCATTGCGTCAAACAATGAGCAGTTCTTC. Translation gives CAIASNNEQFF.

The chain joins TRBV30 to TRBJ2-5; TRBD1 aligns across 10 bases. J was trimmed by 1 base and V by 2 bases; bases with no gene match: 4. Per the germline V gene, CDR1 is GTSNPN and CDR2 is SVGIG (reference sequence). The CDR3 is 15 residues long. CDR3 residues: CAWSWDRGPQETQYF. The CDR3 DNA reads as TGTGCCTGGAGTTGGGACAGGGGACCCCAAGAGACCCAGTACTTC.

There are a few counts of this clone. The CDR3 protein is CAWSTFAGTGTTEAFF. CDR3 nucleotides: TGTGCCTGGAGCACCTTCGCCGGGACAGGGACCACTGAAGCTTTCTTT. The rearrangement uses TRBV30 and TRBJ1-1, with TRBD1 identical over 9 bases. The ends lost 3 bases at V and 4 bases at J; junction bases unmatched: 12. The CDR3 is 16 amino acids. Germline CDR1 is GTSNPN and CDR2 is SVGIG (reference sequence).

This chain connects TRBV11-2 to TRBJ2-7; 7 nucleotides agree with TRBD1. Per the germline V gene, CDR1 is SGHAT and CDR2 is FQNNGV. J lost 5 bases, V lost 4 bases, and 5 bases had no gene match. The CDR3 has 13 residues. The CDR3 loop reads CASSWDSFHEQYF. CDR3 nucleotide sequence: TGTGCCAGCAGCTGGGACAGTTTCCACGAGCAGTACTTC.

The genes are TRBV5-1 and TRBJ1-2, with D perhaps matching TRBD1 (6 bases). The ends were cut back, 0 bases at V and 8 bases at J, with 20 bases in the middle. Looked up from germline, CDR1 is SGHRS and CDR2 is YFSETQ. This CDR3 region has 16 residues. The CDR3 DNA is TGCGCCAGCAGCTTGGGGGGCACAGGGTCGTGGGGCGGCTACACCTTC. This codes for CASSLGGTGSWGGYTF.

The chain recombines TRBV2 with TRBJ2-7; TRBD1 agrees at 8 bases. Germline CDR1 SNHLY, CDR2 FYNNEI. This CDR3 is built from 16 residues. J lost 3 bases, V lost 8 bases, and 15 bases had no gene match. This CDR3 is CASSESGPGQDYEQYF. DNA for the CDR3: TGTGCCAGCTCTGAGTCAGGTCCGGGACAGGACTACGAGCAGTACTTC.

The gene calls are TRBV25-1 and TRBJ2-7; the match to TRBD2 covers 12 bases. V lost 6 bases, J lost 0 bases, and 12 bases stayed unmatched. The CDR3 loop spans 18 amino acids. The germline gives CDR1 MGHDK, CDR2 SYGVNS. The CDR3, as DNA: TGTGCCAGCAGGGGGACTAGCGGGTCCCCTACCAGCTCCTACGAGCAGTACTTC. Amino acids: CASRGTSGSPTSSYEQYF.

For this clone: The junction does not match germline at one end; this may be a read error. The chain combines TRBV6-6 with TRBJ1-5, with unresolved D. The CDR3 extends over 13 amino acids. Germline V gene lookup returns CDR1 MNHNY and CDR2 SVGAGI (reference sequence). The CDR3 DNA reads as TGTACCAGCAGCACACAAGTCAATCAGCCCCAGCATTTT. It yields the protein CTSSTQVNQPQHF.

The rearrangement links TRBV2 to TRBJ1-6; 7 bases map to TRBD1. The germline V gene encodes CDR1 SNHLY and CDR2 FYNNEI. This CDR3 region has 16 residues. V was pared by 8 bases and J by 0 bases, with 7 bases of the junction left unmatched. The CDR3 is CASSNRGSSYNSPLHF. DNA of the CDR3: TGTGCCAGCTCGAACAGGGGAAGCTCCTATAATTCACCCCTCCACTTT.